The 27 T cell receptor beta chains below come from one sample, sequenced in a study of cytomegalovirus exposure and HLA in healthy donors. PCR was performed using 60 Vbeta and 13 Jbeta primers. Here immunoSEQ multiplex PCR was the method, and the copy in TCRdb shows in-frame clones only, minus some. The table lists fewer than 250,000 clones, 82% of them singletons. Sequences were obtained from PBMCs. These receptors were obtained from a middle-aged man in good health and CMV-seropositive.

This chain uses TRBV9 with TRBJ2-3, with 7 bases identical to TRBD2. The V gene's germline CDR1 is SGDLS and CDR2 YYNGEE. This CDR3 contains 15 residues. Trimming cost V 0 bases and J 3 bases; bases outside gene matches: 4. The CDR3 here is CASSVVSGRTDTQYF. In DNA form, the CDR3 reads TGTGCCAGCAGCGTAGTTAGCGGGCGGACAGATACGCAGTATTTT.

This clone has just a few counts. The DNA for the CDR3 is TGTGCCAGCAGCTTGTCGCGGACAGCAACAGTGAATCAGCCCCAGCATTTT. Its translation is CASSLSRTATVNQPQHF. This rearrangement joins TRBV5-8 to TRBJ1-5, with D possibly matching TRBD1 (6 bases). This CDR3 has 17 residues. The V and J ends lost 1 base and 4 bases respectively, with 18 bases between them. CDR1 is SGHTS and CDR2 is YDEGEE in the germline V gene.

This chain uses TRBV9 with TRBJ2-1; 8 nucleotides line up with TRBD2. CDR3 size: 15 residues. Losses at the gene ends were 0 bases for V and 8 bases for J; bases not matched to a gene: 7. Germline CDR1 reads SGDLS; CDR2 reads YYNGEE. The CDR3 is CASSVEGTSWYEQFF. The DNA of the CDR3 is TGTGCCAGCAGCGTAGAAGGGACTAGTTGGTATGAGCAGTTCTTC.

This chain connects TRBV4-1 to TRBJ1-2; maybe TRBD1 (6 bases). The V gene lost 4 bases and the J gene lost 4 bases, with 16 bases spanning the gap. The CDR3 consists of 15 residues. Germline V gene sequence: CDR1 MGHRA, CDR2 YSYEKL. In DNA form, the CDR3 reads TGCGCCAGCAGCCTACCAACAGGGAAATCCTATGGCTACACCTTC. Amino acids: CASSLPTGKSYGYTF.

The chain employs TRBV29-1 and TRBJ2-3; D possibly corresponds to TRBD2 (7 bases). This CDR3 region has 13 residues. V gave up 7 bases and J gave up 3 bases, with 14 bases separating them. Per the germline V gene, CDR1 is SQVTM and CDR2 is ANQGSEA. DNA of the CDR3: TGCAGCGCTGGGGGCGGGAGTACAGATACGCAGTATTTT. Translating gives CSAGGGSTDTQYF.

V usage is TRBV7-3 and J usage is TRBJ1-2; 8 bases are a match to TRBD1. J lost 7 bases, V lost 0 bases, and 4 bases had no gene match. Germline CDR1 SGHTA, CDR2 FQGTGA. CDR3 length: 14 amino acids. The CDR3 protein is CASSLTGQGGGYTF. CDR3 sequence (DNA): TGTGCCAGCAGCTTAACCGGACAGGGAGGTGGCTACACCTTC.

This chain uses TRBV7-8 with TRBJ2-1; D unresolved. This CDR3 region has 12 residues. V lost 3 bases to trimming and J lost 6 bases, with 6 bases between them. Germline CDR1 is SGHVS and CDR2 is FQNEAQ. This CDR3 is CASSFESNEQFF. CDR3 coding DNA: TGTGCCAGCAGCTTCGAGTCCAATGAGCAGTTCTTC.

This clone showed up just once. The chain uses TRBV2 and TRBJ2-7, with D perhaps TRBD2 (6 bases). Germline-derived CDR1 and CDR2 are SNHLY and FYNNEI. V dropped 2 bases and J dropped 3 bases, with 17 bases sitting between them. The CDR3 spans 16 residues. CDR3: CASSEYRWGDFYEQYV. DNA for the CDR3: TGTGCCAGCAGTGAATACCGTTGGGGGGACTTCTACGAGCAGTACGTC.

This chain connects TRBV29-1 to TRBJ1-2; no clear D. Trimming left V 4 bases short and J 4 bases short, with 10 bases between. CDR1 SQVTM and CDR2 ANQGSEA come from the germline V gene. This CDR3 contains 12 residues. The CDR3 here is CSVVVEGYGYTF. DNA for the CDR3: TGCAGCGTTGTTGTAGAGGGCTATGGCTACACCTTC.

This chain links TRBV10-1 with TRBJ2-1; 13 bases map to TRBD2. J lost 4 bases, V lost 4 bases, and 10 bases had no gene match. Germline V CDR1 and CDR2: WNHNN, SYGVQD (reference sequence). CDR3 size: 18 residues. The CDR3 reads CASSGPLAGGPRYNEQFF. In DNA form, the CDR3 reads TGCGCCAGCAGTGGACCACTAGCGGGAGGGCCGCGTTACAATGAGCAGTTCTTC.

The chain employs TRBV30 and TRBJ2-2; TRBD2 matches 9 bases. The germline gives CDR1 GTSNPN, CDR2 SVGIG (reference sequence). The junction had 12 bases not matched to a gene; V was cut back by 0 bases and J by 7 bases. The CDR3 loop spans 17 amino acids. CDR3: CAWSVSRGRARDGELFF. In DNA, the CDR3 is TGTGCCTGGAGTGTCTCTCGCGGGAGGGCCAGAGACGGGGAGCTGTTTTTT.

The V call is TRBV6-5, the J call TRBJ2-3, with 9 bases lining up with TRBD2. Germline CDR1 and CDR2: MNHEY and SVGAGI. The CDR3 is made up of 15 amino acids. With 6 bases clipped from V and 3 bases from J, the junction kept 7 bases outside the gene matches. The CDR3 nucleotides are TGTGCCAGCAGAAGACTAGCGGAGGGAACAGATACGCAGTATTTT. Amino acids: CASRRLAEGTDTQYF.

The gene calls are TRBV5-1 and TRBJ1-4, with D uncertain. V was clipped by 1 base and J by 7 bases, with 11 bases between them. Germline loops: CDR1 SGHRS, CDR2 YFSETQ. This CDR3 contains 14 residues. The CDR3 reads CASSLPRDGEKLFF. The CDR3 DNA reads as TGCGCCAGCAGCTTGCCACGGGATGGTGAAAAACTGTTTTTT.

This chain connects TRBV4-1 to TRBJ1-2; D not resolved. V lost 1 base, J lost 9 bases, and 9 bases lay in between. CDR3 size: 12 residues. CDR1 is MGHRA, CDR2 YSYEKL, per germline. The CDR3 nucleotides are TGCGCCAGCAGCCAAGTGGGCGTGCGCTACACCTTC. Protein: CASSQVGVRYTF.

The chain has TRBV19 and TRBJ1-2; the match to TRBD1 covers 10 bases. The germline gives CDR1 LNHDA, CDR2 SQIVND (reference sequence). This CDR3 is 15 amino acids long. V trimming: 5 bases; J trimming: 6 bases; junction bases outside the gene matches: 9. CDR3 in amino acids: CASSFGQGVLHGYTF. The CDR3 DNA is TGTGCCAGTAGTTTCGGACAGGGGGTTCTTCATGGCTACACCTTC.

The chain links TRBV7-9 to TRBJ2-1; possibly TRBD2 for D (6 bases). This CDR3 comprises 16 residues. V was shortened by 5 bases and J by 8 bases, with 22 bases between the two germline ends. Germline V lookup: CDR1 SEHNR, CDR2 FQNEAQ (reference sequence). DNA of the CDR3: TGTGCCAGCAGCAAAGCCTCTAGGAGGGCCGGGGATGAGCAGTTCTTC. It codes for CASSKASRRAGDEQFF.

This chain connects TRBV30 to TRBJ2-2; 8 bases are shared with TRBD2. The germline gives CDR1 GTSNPN, CDR2 SVGIG (reference sequence). CDR3 length: 13 amino acids. Losses at the gene ends were 4 bases for V and 7 bases for J; bases not matched to a gene: 5. The CDR3: CAWTNGGVGELFF. CDR3 nucleotides: TGTGCCTGGACCAACGGGGGGGTCGGGGAGCTGTTTTTT.

The rearrangement joins TRBV19 to TRBJ1-1; perhaps TRBD1 as D (6 bases). V was clipped by 0 bases and J by 4 bases, with 12 bases between them. Germline CDR1 and CDR2: LNHDA and SQIVND (reference sequence). CDR3 length: 15 residues. The chain's CDR3 is CASSIEGTGITEAFF. The CDR3 nucleotides are TGTGCCAGTAGTATAGAAGGTACAGGGATCACTGAAGCTTTCTTT.

The CDR3 sequence: CASSKQGFEAFF. DNA for the CDR3: TGTGCCAGCAGCAAACAGGGGTTTGAAGCTTTCTTT. The gene calls are TRBV7-2 and TRBJ1-1, with TRBD1 matching 7 bases. The CDR3 extends over 12 amino acids. CDR1 and CDR2 (germline): SGHTA, FQGNSA. V was clipped by 5 bases and J by 7 bases; unmatched bases: 4. Based on the CDR3 plus reference TRBV7-2 and TRBJ1-1, the full variable domain is GAGVSQSPSNKVTEKGKDVELRCDPISGHTALYWYRQSLGQGLEFLIYFQGNSAPDKSGLPSDRFSAERTGGSVSTLTIQRTQQEDSAVYLCASSKQGFEAFFGQGTRLTVV.

This chain uses TRBV4-1 with TRBJ2-7, with TRBD1 as a possible D gene (6 bases). CDR1 is MGHRA, CDR2 YSYEKL, per germline. The CDR3 extends over 15 amino acids. Trimming shortened V by 3 bases and J by 4 bases, and 16 bases separated the two germline ends. The CDR3, as DNA: TGCGCCAGCAGCCAGGGGCAGGGGCCTCAGTACGAGCAGTACGTC. It yields the protein CASSQGQGPQYEQYV.

Comments on this clone: No DNA is shown, since the ends of the CDR3 on it are uncertain; the CDR3 is the one TCRdb lists. This chain uses TRBV9 with TRBJ2-7; the D call in the table, TRBD2, was not verified against the DNA. The CDR3 extends over 15 residues, inclusive of both ends. The germline CDR1 and CDR2 sequences are SGDLS and YYNGEE. The CDR3 is CASSVADGSFYEQCF.

The V gene is TRBV21-1, the J gene TRBJ1-2; the tabulated D call, TRBD1, remains unverified against the DNA. TRBV21-1 is a documented pseudogene. CDR3 length: 15 amino acids. The CDR3 DNA follows: TGTGCCCCCACTGCCCGGGACAGGGGACGGTATGGCTACACCTTC. Translation: CAPTARDRGRYGYTF.

V and J are TRBV7-8 and TRBJ1-5; possibly TRBD1 for D (6 bases). The CDR3 is made up of 15 amino acids. The V and J ends lost 5 bases and 0 bases respectively, with 11 bases between them. CDR1 is SGHVS, CDR2 FQNEAQ, per germline. The CDR3 protein is CASSVWTDSNQPQHF. The DNA for the CDR3 is TGTGCCAGCAGCGTCTGGACAGATAGCAATCAGCCCCAGCATTTT.

The chain links TRBV23-1 to TRBJ1-1; 8 positions match TRBD1. TRBV23-1 is sorted into the ORF group, with uncertain function. The J segment lost 1 base and the V segment lost 1 base, leaving 2 bases of the junction unmatched. The CDR3 has 15 residues. In DNA form, the CDR3 reads TGCGCCAGCAGTCAATGGGACAGGCCGAACACTGAAGCTTTCTTT. Translated: CASSQWDRPNTEAFF.

V and J are TRBV6-1 and TRBJ1-2; 9 bases map to TRBD1. The CDR3 sequence is 14 residues long. The V gene's germline CDR1 is MNHNS and CDR2 SASEGT. V gave up 3 bases and J gave up 5 bases; unmatched junction bases: 4. The CDR3 DNA follows: TGTGCCAGCAGTGATACCGGGACAGGGTATGGCTACACCTTC. Residues: CASSDTGTGYGYTF.

The chain links TRBV18 to TRBJ1-1; 8 nucleotides line up with TRBD1. CDR1 and CDR2 (germline): KGHSH, LQKENI. This CDR3 region has 14 residues. J lost 1 base, V lost 6 bases, and 4 bases had no gene match. DNA of the CDR3: TGTGCCAGCTCGCAGGGGGCCGGGAACACTGAAGCTTTCTTT. Translation gives CASSQGAGNTEAFF.

The V call is TRBV5-4, the J call TRBJ1-2; 8 bases align to TRBD1. This CDR3 comprises 14 residues. The V and J ends lost 4 bases and 2 bases, in that order; junction bases with no gene match: 4. The V gene's germline CDR1 is SGHNT and CDR2 YYREEE (reference sequence). CDR3 sequence reads: CASSHRTGNYGYTF. In DNA form, the CDR3 reads TGTGCCAGCAGCCATAGGACAGGGAACTATGGCTACACCTTC.